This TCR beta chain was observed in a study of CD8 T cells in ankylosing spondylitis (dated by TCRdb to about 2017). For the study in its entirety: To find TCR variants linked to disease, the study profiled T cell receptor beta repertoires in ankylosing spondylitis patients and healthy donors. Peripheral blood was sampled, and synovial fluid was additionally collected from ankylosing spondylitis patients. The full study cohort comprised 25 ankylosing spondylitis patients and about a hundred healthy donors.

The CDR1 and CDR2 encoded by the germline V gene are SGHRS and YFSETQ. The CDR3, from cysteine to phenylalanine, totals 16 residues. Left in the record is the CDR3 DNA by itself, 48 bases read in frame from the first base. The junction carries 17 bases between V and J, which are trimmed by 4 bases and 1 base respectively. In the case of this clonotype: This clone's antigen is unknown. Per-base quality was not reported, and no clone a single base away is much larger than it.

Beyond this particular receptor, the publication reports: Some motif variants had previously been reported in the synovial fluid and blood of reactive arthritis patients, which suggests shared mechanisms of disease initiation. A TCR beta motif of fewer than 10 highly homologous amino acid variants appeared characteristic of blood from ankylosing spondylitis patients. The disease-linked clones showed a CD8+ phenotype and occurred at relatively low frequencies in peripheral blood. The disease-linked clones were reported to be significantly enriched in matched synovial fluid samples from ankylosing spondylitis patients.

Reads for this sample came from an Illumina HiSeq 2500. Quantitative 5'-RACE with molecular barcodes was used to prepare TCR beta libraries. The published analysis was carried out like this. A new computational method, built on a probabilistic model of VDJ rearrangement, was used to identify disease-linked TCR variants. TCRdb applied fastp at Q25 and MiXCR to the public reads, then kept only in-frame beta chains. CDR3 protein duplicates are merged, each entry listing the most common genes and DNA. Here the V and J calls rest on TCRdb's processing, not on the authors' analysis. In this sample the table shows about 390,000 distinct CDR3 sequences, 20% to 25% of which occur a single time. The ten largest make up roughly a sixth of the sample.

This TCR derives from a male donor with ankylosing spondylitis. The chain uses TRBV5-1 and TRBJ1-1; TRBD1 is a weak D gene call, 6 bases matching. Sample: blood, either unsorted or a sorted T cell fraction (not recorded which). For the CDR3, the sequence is CASSRPTGGGNTEAFF. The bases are TGCGCCAGCAGCCGTCCGACAGGCGGGGGGAACACTGAAGCTTTCTTT.